This T cell receptor beta chain was captured in a study of cytomegalovirus exposure and HLA in healthy donors. Overall study results and limits: Common viral pathogens (according to a later analysis) appeared linked to several of the most significant clusters. In vitro confirmation showed three CMV-associated chains to be CMV antigen specific.

Vbeta (60) and Jbeta (13) primers were used in the PCR. TCRdb keeps only in-frame clones here, not all; method: immunoSEQ multiplex PCR. The sample gives approximately 200,000 clones, roughly 79% of which show up once; less than 2% is in the top ten. On this clone itself: Its antigen is undetermined.

The CDR3 extends over 15 amino acids. CDR1 is SNHLY and CDR2 is FYNNEI in the germline V gene. The V and J ends lost 7 bases and 0 bases respectively, with 15 bases between them. This chain connects TRBV2 to TRBJ2-5; no reliable D call. Sequencing was done on a sample of PBMCs. The TCR sequence derives from a man aged 30 to 39 in good health and CMV-seronegative. CDR3 DNA sequence: TGTGCCAGCATCCAGACTGTTCTATACCAAGAGACCCAGTACTTC. Protein sequence: CASIQTVLYQETQYF.